These 5 T cell receptor beta chains were all obtained from the same sample, sequenced in a study of molecular identifiers for immune sequencing clone quantification listed by TCRdb under 2018. The library was built by means of PCR. These reads were obtained on an Illumina HiSeq 4000. The raw public data were reprocessed by TCRdb itself: fastp quality trimming at Q25, MiXCR clonotype calling, in-frame beta chains only. Rows merge per CDR3 protein into single entries with the most common DNA and genes. Across this sample there are about 640,000 distinct CDR3 sequences, with around 20% seen only once. The ten largest clones add up to 0.85% of the sample. The sequencing input was naive CD8+ T cells from blood, with Jurkat cell RNA spiked in. Sample cell subset or site, as interpreted from the label and publication: FACS-sorted CD8+CD4-CCR7+CD45RA+ naive T cells. Receptor source: a human donor in good health. Some libraries in this study had Jurkat cell RNA spiked in.

This clonotype was found many times. The chain is built from TRBV4-1 and TRBJ2-1; 8 nucleotides line up with TRBD2. The germline V gene has CDR1 MGHRA and CDR2 YSYEKL. The CDR3 extends over 16 amino acids. V was clipped by 0 bases and J by 12 bases; unmatched bases: 13. The CDR3 sequence is CASSQDLGLERTGQFF. The CDR3 bases are TGCGCCAGCAGCCAAGATTTGGGACTAGAAAGAACAGGGCAGTTCTTC.

There are many counts of this clonotype. The rearrangement joins TRBV30 to TRBJ1-1, with no clear D. Trimming stripped 2 bases from V and 5 bases from J, with 9 bases between. The CDR3 contains 12 residues. Germline loops: CDR1 GTSNPN, CDR2 SVGIG (reference sequence). In DNA form, the CDR3 reads TGTGCCTGGAGTATATGGTCAACTGAAGCTTTCTTT. Its translation: CAWSIWSTEAFF.

This clonotype was seen at least ten times. The CDR3 nucleotides are TGTGCCAGCAGCCCGGGGACTAGCGGGAGTTTAGGAGCGCAGACCCAGTACTTC. This sequence encodes CASSPGTSGSLGAQTQYF. The rearrangement links TRBV9 to TRBJ2-5; TRBD2 matches 14 bases. Per germline, CDR1 SGDLS and CDR2 YYNGEE. The CDR3 length is 18 residues. V was clipped by 4 bases and J by 6 bases; unmatched bases: 14.

This clonotype was seen many times. The rearrangement uses TRBV21-1 and TRBJ1-5. TRBV21-1 is assigned pseudogene status. The CDR3 runs to 19 residues. The CDR3 loop reads CASSKVGRGLGYSNQPQHF. In DNA, the CDR3 is TGTGCCAGCAGCAAAGTAGGGCGGGGCCTGGGGTATAGCAATCAGCCCCAGCATTTT.

This clonotype has a count of ten or more. This chain uses TRBV5-1 with TRBJ2-3; the D gene is possibly TRBD2 (6 bases). Germline V gene data show CDR1 as SGHRS and CDR2 as YFSETQ. V gave up 4 bases and J gave up 2 bases, with 17 bases separating them. The CDR3 contains 16 residues. The CDR3 DNA follows: TGCGCCAGCAGCGGCGAAGGCGGGGAGTTCACAGATACGCAGTATTTT. Translated, it gives CASSGEGGEFTDTQYF. Using reference TRBV5-1 and TRBJ2-3 for the parts outside the CDR3, the full variable domain is KAGVTQTPRYLIKTRGQQVTLSCSPISGHRSVSWYQQTPGQGLQFLFEYFSETQRNKGNFPGRFSGRQFSNSRSEMNVSTLELGDSALYLCASSGEGGEFTDTQYFGPGTRLTVL.